This TCR beta chain is from a study of blood T cell repertoires in COVID-19. Study as a whole: PBMCs, B-cell-depleted T cells, or T cells were the source of the cDNA or gDNA that made up the material.

This clone was observed a handful of times. Original handling: Cell counts per sample came from amplifying reference gene primers. TCRdb's copy holds only in-frame clones and misses some; the assay was immunoSEQ multiplex PCR. V, J and clone size were drawn from that table, and D and trimming were deduced from the DNA. The table has approximately 150,000 clones, around 90% seen once. This CDR3 spans 15 amino acids. Germline assignment: CDR1 WSHSY and CDR2 SAAADI. V lost 3 bases to trimming and J lost 8 bases; unmatched junction nucleotides: 9. The sequence was obtained from a woman aged 50 to 60 with acute or convalescent COVID-19. The chain couples TRBV10-2 to TRBJ2-1, with 8 bases aligning to TRBD2. Sequenced input: peripheral blood. In nucleotides, the CDR3 is TGCGCCAGCAGTGAACGGAGCGGGAGTTACGATGAGCAGTTCTTC. It is translated as CASSERSGSYDEQFF.